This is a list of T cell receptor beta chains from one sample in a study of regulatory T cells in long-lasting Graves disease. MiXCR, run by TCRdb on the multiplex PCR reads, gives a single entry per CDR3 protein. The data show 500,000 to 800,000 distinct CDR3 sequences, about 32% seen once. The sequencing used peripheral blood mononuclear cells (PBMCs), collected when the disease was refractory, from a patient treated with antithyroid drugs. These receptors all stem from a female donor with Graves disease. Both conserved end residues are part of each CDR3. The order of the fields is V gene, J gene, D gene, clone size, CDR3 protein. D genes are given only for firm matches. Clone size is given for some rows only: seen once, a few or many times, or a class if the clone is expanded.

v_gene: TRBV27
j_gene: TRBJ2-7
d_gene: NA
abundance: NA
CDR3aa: CASSRQVNSYEQYF

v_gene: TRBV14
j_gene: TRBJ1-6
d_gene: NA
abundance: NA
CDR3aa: CASSQVQGLNSPLHF

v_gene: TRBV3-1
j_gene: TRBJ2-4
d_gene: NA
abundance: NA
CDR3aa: CASSLTQGLAKNIQYF

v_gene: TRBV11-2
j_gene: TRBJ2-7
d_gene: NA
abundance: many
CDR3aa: CASSFGGGEQYF

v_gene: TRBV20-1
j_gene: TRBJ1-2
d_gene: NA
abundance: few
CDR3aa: CSARDLGGTNYGYTF

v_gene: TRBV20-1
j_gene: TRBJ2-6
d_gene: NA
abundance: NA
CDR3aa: CSALLSGANVLTF

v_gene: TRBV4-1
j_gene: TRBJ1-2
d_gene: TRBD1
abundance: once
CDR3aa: CASSQRTGIGWDGYTF

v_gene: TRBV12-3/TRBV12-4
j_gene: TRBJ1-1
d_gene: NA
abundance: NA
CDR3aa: CASSFTGTTEAFF

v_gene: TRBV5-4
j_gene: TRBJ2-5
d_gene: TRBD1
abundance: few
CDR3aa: CASSYGDRGQQETQYF

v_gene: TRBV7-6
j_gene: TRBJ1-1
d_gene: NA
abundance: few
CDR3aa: CASSLQLQRGEAFF

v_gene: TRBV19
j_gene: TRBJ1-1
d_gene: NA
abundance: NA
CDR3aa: CASIPPGLMNTEAFF

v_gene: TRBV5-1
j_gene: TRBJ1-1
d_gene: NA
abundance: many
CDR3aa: CASTRGDGGEAFF

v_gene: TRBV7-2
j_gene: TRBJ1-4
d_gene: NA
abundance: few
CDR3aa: CASSETVNLNEKLFF

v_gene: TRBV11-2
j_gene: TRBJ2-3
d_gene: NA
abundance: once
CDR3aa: CASSLGTGAAADTQYF

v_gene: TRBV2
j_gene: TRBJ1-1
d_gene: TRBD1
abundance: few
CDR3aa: CASSPLQGAGAFF

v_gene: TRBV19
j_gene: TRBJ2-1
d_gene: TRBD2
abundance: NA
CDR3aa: CASTILAGGPNEQFF

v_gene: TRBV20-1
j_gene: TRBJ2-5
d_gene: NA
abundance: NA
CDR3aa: CSAPESWGETQYF

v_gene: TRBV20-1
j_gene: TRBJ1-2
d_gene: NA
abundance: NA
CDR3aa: CSAREGWETGYTF

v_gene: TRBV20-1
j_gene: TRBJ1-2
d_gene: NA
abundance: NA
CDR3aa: CSASDGGYGYTF

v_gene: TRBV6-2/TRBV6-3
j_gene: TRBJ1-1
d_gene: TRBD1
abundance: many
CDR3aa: CASSPGTGTGTEAFF

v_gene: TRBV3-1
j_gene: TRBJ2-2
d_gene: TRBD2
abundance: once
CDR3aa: CASSQDQGTGGPAGELFF

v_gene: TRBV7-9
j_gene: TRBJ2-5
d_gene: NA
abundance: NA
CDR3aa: CASSFRTGETQYF

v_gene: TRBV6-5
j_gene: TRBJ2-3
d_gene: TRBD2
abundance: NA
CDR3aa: CASSTRLAQTDTQYF

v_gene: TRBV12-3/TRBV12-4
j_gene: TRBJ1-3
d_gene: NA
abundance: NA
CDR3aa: CASILAPSSGNTIYF

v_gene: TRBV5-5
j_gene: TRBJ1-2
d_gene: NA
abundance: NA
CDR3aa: CASSPSPKTAYGYTF

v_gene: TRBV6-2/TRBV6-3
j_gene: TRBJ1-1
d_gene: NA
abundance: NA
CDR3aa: CASSYEGWTEAFF

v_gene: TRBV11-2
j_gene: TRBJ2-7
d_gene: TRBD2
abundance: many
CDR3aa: CASSLTRTSYAYEQYF

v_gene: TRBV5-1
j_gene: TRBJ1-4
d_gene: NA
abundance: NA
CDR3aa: CASSLSTGRNEKLFF

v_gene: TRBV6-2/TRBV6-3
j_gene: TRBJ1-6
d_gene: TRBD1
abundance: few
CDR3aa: CASSLGARGLYNSPLHF

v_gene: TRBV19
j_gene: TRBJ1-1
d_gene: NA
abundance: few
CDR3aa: CASSTSGTLNTEAFF

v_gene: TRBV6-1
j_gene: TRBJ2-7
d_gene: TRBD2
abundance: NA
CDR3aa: CASSHTSGELYEQYF

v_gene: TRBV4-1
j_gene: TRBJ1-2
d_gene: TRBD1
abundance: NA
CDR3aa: CASSPDRVFSNYGYTF

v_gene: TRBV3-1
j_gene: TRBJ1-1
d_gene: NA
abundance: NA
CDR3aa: CASSQGLTAEAFF

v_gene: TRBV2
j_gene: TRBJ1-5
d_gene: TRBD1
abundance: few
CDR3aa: CASIADRVMHQPQHF

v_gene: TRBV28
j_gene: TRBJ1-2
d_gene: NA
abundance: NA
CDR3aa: CASSLSPAAYGYTF

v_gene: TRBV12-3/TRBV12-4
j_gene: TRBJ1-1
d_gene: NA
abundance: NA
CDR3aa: CASSFRRKTEAFF

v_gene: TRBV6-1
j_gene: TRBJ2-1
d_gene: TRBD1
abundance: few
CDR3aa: CASSPRTGGDEQFF

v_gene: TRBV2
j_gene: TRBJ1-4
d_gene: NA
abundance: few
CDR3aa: CASSALGVDEKLFF

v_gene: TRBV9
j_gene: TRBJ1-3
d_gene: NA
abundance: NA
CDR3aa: CASSDRTASGNTIYF

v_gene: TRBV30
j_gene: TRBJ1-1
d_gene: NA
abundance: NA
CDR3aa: CAWSSMQGGSTEAFF